This entry concerns a single TCR beta chain. Its antigen is still unknown. Researchers prepared the TCRbeta library using unique molecular identifiers, the study reports. Via MiXCR, TCRdb re-called the PCR reads, giving one row per CDR3 protein. The sample has over 80,000 distinct CDR3 sequences, around a quarter seen once. These data come from a study of T-cell reconstitution after alpha-beta-depleted transplantation in children. Study-wide results and limits: Surviving recipient T cells and thymic progenitors accounted for the high day-60 TCRbeta diversity observed in some patients. T-cell numbers and diversity, one year after transplant, stemmed largely from T cells that were newly produced.

The trim removed 6 bases at V and 5 bases at J, leaving 5 bases unmatched. CDR1 and CDR2 (germline): SGHRS, YFSETQ. The CDR3 is 14 residues long. Sequencing used PBMCs, obtained before TCRalphabeta/CD19-depleted stem cell transplant. The V and J genes are TRBV5-1 and TRBJ2-1; 10 nucleotides match TRBD2. This clonotype was sampled from a boy younger than 10 with acute lymphoblastic leukemia, due to receive a stem cell transplant. CDR3 DNA sequence: TGCGCCAGCATGGGGACTAGCGCCGACAATGAGCAGTTCTTC. Encoded protein: CASMGTSADNEQFF.